This is a list of T cell receptor beta chains from one sample in a study of blood T cell repertoires in COVID-19. Sequencing was performed with immunoSEQ multiplex PCR; in TCRdb, only in-frame clones are kept and a portion is missing. The sample shows about 130,000 clones, 85% of them seen only once. The sequenced sample consisted of peripheral blood. The receptors shown here come from a woman aged 80 or older with acute or convalescent COVID-19. CDR3s include the opening cysteine and the closing phenylalanine or tryptophan. The order of the fields is clone size, D gene, J gene, V gene, CDR3 protein, CDR3 DNA. D genes are given only for firm matches. Some rows mark clone size as missing; the rest say once, few, many or name a class of expanded clone.

few | TRBD1 | TRBJ2-1 | TRBV7-6 | CASSLLNRGKGNEQFF | TGTGCCAGCAGCTTATTGAACAGGGGTAAGGGCAATGAGCAGTTCTTC
once | TRBD2 | TRBJ2-1 | TRBV10-1 | CASRSGTYDNEQFF | TGCGCCAGCCGTAGCGGGACATACGACAATGAGCAGTTCTTC
NA | NA | TRBJ1-2 | TRBV7-9 | CASSLPGTYGYTF | TGTGCCAGCAGCTTACCCGGTACCTATGGCTACACCTTC
NA | NA | TRBJ1-2 | TRBV4-1 | CASSQPGTSYGYTF | TGCGCCAGCAGCCAACCTGGTACGAGTTATGGCTACACCTTC
NA | TRBD1 | TRBJ1-6 | TRBV5-5 | CASSSLGQGDSPLHF | TGTGCCAGCAGCTCTCTGGGACAGGGAGATTCACCCCTCCACTTT
once | NA | TRBJ1-2 | TRBV9 | CASSVALGAGGGYTF | TGTGCCAGCAGCGTAGCTTTGGGGGCCGGCGGTGGCTACACCTTC
NA | NA | TRBJ2-2 | TRBV10-3 | CAISALASTGELFF | TGTGCCATCAGTGCGTTAGCATCCACCGGGGAGCTGTTTTTT
NA | TRBD2 | TRBJ2-3 | TRBV18 | CASSLSSGGALDTQYF | TGTGCCAGCTCACTGAGTAGCGGGGGGGCCTTAGATACGCAGTATTTT
NA | NA | TRBJ1-3 | TRBV7-9 | CASSLGGGGRGNTIYF | TGTGCCAGCAGCTTAGGCGGGGGAGGACGTGGAAACACCATATATTTT
NA | TRBD1 | TRBJ2-2 | TRBV5-4 | CASSFFGTGEGTGELFF | TGTGCCAGCAGCTTCTTTGGGACAGGGGAAGGCACCGGGGAGCTGTTTTTT
NA | TRBD1 | TRBJ1-2 | TRBV4-1 | CASSQAQGASYGYTF | TGCGCCAGCAGCCAAGCACAGGGGGCTTCTTATGGCTACACCTTC
NA | NA | TRBJ1-1 | TRBV24-1 | CATSDPGSPAFF | TGTGCCACCAGTGACCCGGGGAGCCCAGCTTTCTTT
NA | TRBD1 | TRBJ1-2 | TRBV7-2 | CASSSRQGRTYGYTF | TGTGCCAGCAGCTCCCGACAGGGGCGAACCTATGGCTACACCTTC
NA | TRBD1 | TRBJ2-7 | TRBV9 | CASSPQGTGSYEQYF | TGTGCCAGCAGCCCCCAAGGGACAGGATCCTACGAGCAGTACTTC
NA | TRBD1 | TRBJ2-1 | TRBV19 | CASSSFRDRGTNEQFF | TGTGCCAGTAGTAGTTTCCGGGACAGGGGGACCAATGAGCAGTTCTTC
once | NA | TRBJ1-4 | TRBV4-2 | CASSQEGSPDEKLFF | TGTGCCAGCAGCCAAGAGGGGAGCCCCGATGAAAAACTGTTTTTT
few | NA | TRBJ1-1 | TRBV19 | CASSISSETEAFF | TGTGCCAGTAGTATTTCGTCCGAGACTGAAGCTTTCTTT
NA | NA | TRBJ1-5 | TRBV7-9 | CASSTGGAAQHF | TGTGCCAGCAGCACTGGTGGGGCAGCCCAGCATTTT
NA | NA | TRBJ1-1 | TRBV15 | CATSSDRNTEAFF | TGTGCCACCAGCAGCGACAGGAACACTGAAGCTTTCTTT
NA | TRBD1 | TRBJ2-5 | TRBV10-3 | CAISDGRGLETQYF | TGTGCCATCAGTGACGGCAGGGGGCTTGAGACCCAGTACTTC
NA | NA | TRBJ1-2 | TRBV12-3/TRBV12-4 | CASSVRVAYGYTF | TGTGCCAGCAGTGTCCGGGTGGCCTATGGCTACACCTTC
NA | NA | TRBJ1-6 | TRBV2 | CAREVDSNSPLHF | TGTGCCCGGGAAGTGGACAGTAATTCACCCCTCCACTTT
NA | NA | TRBJ1-1 | TRBV28 | CASTPGGRDTEAFF | TGTGCCAGCACGCCGGGGGGTCGGGACACTGAAGCTTTCTTT
once | NA | TRBJ1-3 | TRBV5-1 | CASSLGGGSGNTIYF | TGCGCCAGCAGCTTGGGGGGAGGCTCTGGAAACACCATATATTTT
NA | NA | TRBJ1-2 | TRBV4-3 | CASSQDLNSHYGYTF | TGCGCCAGCAGCCAAGATCTCAACAGTCACTATGGCTACACCTTC
NA | NA | TRBJ1-1 | TRBV12-3/TRBV12-4 | CASGRDMNTEAFF | TGTGCCAGCGGCCGGGACATGAACACTGAAGCTTTCTTT
NA | NA | TRBJ1-6 | TRBV27 | CASSLQARNYSPLHF | TGTGCCAGCAGTTTACAAGCAAGAAATTATTCACCCCTCCACTTT
NA | NA | TRBJ1-1 | TRBV27 | CASSLTLTGRTEAFF | TGTGCCAGCAGTTTAACCCTTACAGGACGGACTGAAGCTTTCTTT
once | TRBD1 | TRBJ1-2 | TRBV7-2 | CASSLAVGGAGYGYTF | TGTGCCAGCAGCTTAGCTGTAGGGGGCGCCGGCTATGGCTACACCTTC
NA | TRBD1 | TRBJ1-1 | TRBV7-2 | CASSLLGQGVTEAFF | TGTGCCAGCAGCTTATTAGGACAGGGGGTGACTGAAGCTTTCTTT
NA | TRBD1 | TRBJ1-3 | TRBV6-5 | CASRRDRGSNTIYF | TGTGCCAGCAGGAGGGACAGGGGTTCGAACACCATATATTTT
NA | NA | TRBJ2-7 | TRBV27 | CASRGLSTYEQYF | TGTGCCAGCAGGGGACTTTCCACCTACGAGCAGTACTTC
NA | NA | TRBJ1-1 | TRBV11-3 | CASSLAASTGAFF | TGTGCCAGCAGCTTAGCGGCTTCCACCGGGGCTTTCTTT
NA | NA | TRBJ1-3 | TRBV6-5 | CASSYSGQTGNTIYF | TGTGCCAGCAGTTACTCAGGACAAACTGGAAACACCATATATTTT
NA | TRBD1 | TRBJ2-3 | TRBV19 | CASSQGALDTQYF | TGTGCCAGTTCCCAGGGGGCGTTGGATACGCAGTATTTT
NA | NA | TRBJ1-5 | TRBV5-1 | CASSLARDQPQHF | TGCGCCAGCAGCTTGGCCAGGGATCAGCCCCAGCATTTT
NA | TRBD1 | TRBJ1-1 | TRBV5-1 | CASSLGQGRDAFF | TGCGCCAGCAGCTTGGGACAGGGAAGGGATGCTTTCTTT
NA | NA | TRBJ2-2 | TRBV11-2 | CASSLVAGELFF | TGTGCCAGCAGCTTAGTAGCAGGGGAGCTGTTTTTT
NA | NA | TRBJ1-2 | TRBV4-2 | CASSQVTDRDGYTF | TGTGCCAGCAGCCAAGTGACAGACCGCGATGGCTACACCTTC
NA | NA | TRBJ2-2 | TRBV21-1 | CASSRTGFPTGELFF | TGTGCCAGCAGCAGGACAGGGTTCCCCACCGGGGAGCTGTTTTTT
NA | TRBD1 | TRBJ2-5 | TRBV4-2 | CASSVHPGQQETQYF | TGTGCCAGCAGCGTGCACCCGGGACAGCAAGAGACCCAGTACTTC